This T cell receptor (beta chain) was retrieved from a study of cytomegalovirus exposure and HLA in healthy donors. The PCR employed 60 Vbeta primers together with 13 Jbeta primers. Here immunoSEQ multiplex PCR was the method, and the copy in TCRdb shows in-frame clones only, minus some. The repertoire consists of around 180,000 clones, with approximately 80% occurring once and the leading ten covering roughly 2.3%. Per the germline V gene, CDR1 is LNHDA and CDR2 is SQIVND (reference sequence). This CDR3 is built from 14 residues. V lost 4 bases and J 4 bases, leaving 11 bases between the germline ends.

The clonotype was recovered from a man in his sixties in good health and CMV-seronegative. The source material was PBMCs. The gene calls are TRBV19 and TRBJ1-3; D call uncertain. The CDR3 loop reads CASSTGSSGNTIYF. CDR3 DNA sequence: TGTGCCAGTAGTACAGGTTCGTCAGGAAACACCATATATTTT.